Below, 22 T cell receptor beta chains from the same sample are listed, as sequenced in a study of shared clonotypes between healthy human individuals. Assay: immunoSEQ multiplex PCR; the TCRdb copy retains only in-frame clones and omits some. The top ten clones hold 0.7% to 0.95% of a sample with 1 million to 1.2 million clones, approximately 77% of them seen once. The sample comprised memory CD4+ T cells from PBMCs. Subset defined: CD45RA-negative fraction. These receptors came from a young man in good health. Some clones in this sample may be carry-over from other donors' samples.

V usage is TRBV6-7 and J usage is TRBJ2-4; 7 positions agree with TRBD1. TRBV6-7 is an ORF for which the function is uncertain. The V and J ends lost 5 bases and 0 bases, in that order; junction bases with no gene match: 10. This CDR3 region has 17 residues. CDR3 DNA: TGTGCCAGCAGTACGCCCGGGACAGCACTAGCCAAAAACATTCAGTACTTC. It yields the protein CASSTPGTALAKNIQYF.

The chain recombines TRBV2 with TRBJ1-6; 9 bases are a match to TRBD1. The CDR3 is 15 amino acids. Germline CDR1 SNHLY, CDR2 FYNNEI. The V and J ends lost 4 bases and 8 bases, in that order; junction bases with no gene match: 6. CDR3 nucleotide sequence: TGTGCCAGCAGTGCGGGACAGGGAATTTATTCACCCCTCCACTTT. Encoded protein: CASSAGQGIYSPLHF.

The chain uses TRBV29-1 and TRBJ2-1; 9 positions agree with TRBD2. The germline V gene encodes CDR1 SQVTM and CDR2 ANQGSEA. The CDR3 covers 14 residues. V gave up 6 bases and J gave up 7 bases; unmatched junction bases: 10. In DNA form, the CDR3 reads TGCAGCGTCCAGACTAGCGGAGGCGCGAATGAGCAGTTCTTC. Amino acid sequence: CSVQTSGGANEQFF.

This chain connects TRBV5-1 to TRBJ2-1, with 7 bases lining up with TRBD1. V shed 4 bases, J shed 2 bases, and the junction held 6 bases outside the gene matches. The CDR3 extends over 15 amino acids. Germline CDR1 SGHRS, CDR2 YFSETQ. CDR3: CASSGTGTAYNEQFF. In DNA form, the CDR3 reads TGCGCCAGCAGCGGAACCGGGACAGCCTACAATGAGCAGTTCTTC.

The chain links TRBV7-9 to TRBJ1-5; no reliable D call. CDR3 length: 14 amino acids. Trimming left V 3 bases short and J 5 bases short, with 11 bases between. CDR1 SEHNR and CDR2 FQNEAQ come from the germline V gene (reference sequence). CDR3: CASSFLGLDQPQHF. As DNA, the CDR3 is TGTGCCAGCAGCTTTTTAGGTCTTGATCAGCCCCAGCATTTT. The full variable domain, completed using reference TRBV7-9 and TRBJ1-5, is DTGVSQNPRHKITKRGQNVTFRCDPISEHNRLYWYRQTLGQGPEFLTYFQNEAQLEKSRLLSDRFSAERPKGSFSTLEIQRTEQGDSAMYLCASSFLGLDQPQHFGDGTRLSIL.

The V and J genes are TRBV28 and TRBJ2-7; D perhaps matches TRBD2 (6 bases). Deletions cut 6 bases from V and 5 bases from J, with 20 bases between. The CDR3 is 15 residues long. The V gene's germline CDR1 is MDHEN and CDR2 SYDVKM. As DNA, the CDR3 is TGTGCCAGCAGACCCTCACGCGCGGGGAGCGACGAGCAGTACTTC. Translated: CASRPSRAGSDEQYF. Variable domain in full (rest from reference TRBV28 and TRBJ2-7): DVKVTQSSRYLVKRTGEKVFLECVQDMDHENMFWYRQDPGLGLRLIYFSYDVKMKEKGDIPEGYSVSREKKERFSLILESASTNQTSMYLCASRPSRAGSDEQYFGPGTRLTVT.

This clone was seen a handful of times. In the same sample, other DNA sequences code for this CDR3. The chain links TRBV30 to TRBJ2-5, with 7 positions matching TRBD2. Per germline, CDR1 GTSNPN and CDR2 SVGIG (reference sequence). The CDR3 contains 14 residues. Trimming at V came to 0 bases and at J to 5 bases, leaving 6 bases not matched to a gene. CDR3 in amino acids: CAWSVLGGRETQYF. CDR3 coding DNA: TGTGCCTGGAGTGTTCTCGGGGGGAGGGAGACCCAGTACTTC.

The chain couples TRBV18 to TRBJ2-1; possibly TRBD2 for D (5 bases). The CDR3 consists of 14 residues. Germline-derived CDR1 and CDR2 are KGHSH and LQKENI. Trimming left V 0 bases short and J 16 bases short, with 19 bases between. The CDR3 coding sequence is TGTGCCAGCTCACCACCTTCGTCGGCCCGGGAAAATTTCTTC. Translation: CASSPPSSARENFF.

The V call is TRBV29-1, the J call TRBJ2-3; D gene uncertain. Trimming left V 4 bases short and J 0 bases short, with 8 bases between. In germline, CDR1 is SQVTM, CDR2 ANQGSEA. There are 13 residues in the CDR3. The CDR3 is CSVAGVSTDTQYF. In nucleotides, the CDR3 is TGCAGCGTTGCCGGAGTTAGCACAGATACGCAGTATTTT.

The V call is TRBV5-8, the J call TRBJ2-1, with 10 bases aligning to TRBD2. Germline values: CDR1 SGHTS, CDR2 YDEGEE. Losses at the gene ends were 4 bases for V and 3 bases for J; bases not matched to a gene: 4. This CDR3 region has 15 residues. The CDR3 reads CASSPRTSGYNEQFF. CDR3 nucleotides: TGTGCCAGCAGCCCCAGGACTAGCGGCTACAATGAGCAGTTCTTC. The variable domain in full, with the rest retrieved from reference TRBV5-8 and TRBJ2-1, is EAGVTQSPTHLIKTRGQQATLRCSPISGHTSVYWYQQALGLGLQFLLWYDEGEERNRGNFPPRFSGRQFPNYSSELNVNALELEDSALYLCASSPRTSGYNEQFFGPGTRLTVL.

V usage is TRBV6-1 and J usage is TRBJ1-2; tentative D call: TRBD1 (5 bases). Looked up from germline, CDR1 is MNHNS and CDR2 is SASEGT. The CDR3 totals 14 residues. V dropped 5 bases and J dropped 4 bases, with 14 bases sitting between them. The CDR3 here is CASSPPGRSYGYTF. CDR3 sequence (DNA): TGTGCCAGCAGTCCCCCGGGACGGTCCTATGGCTACACCTTC.

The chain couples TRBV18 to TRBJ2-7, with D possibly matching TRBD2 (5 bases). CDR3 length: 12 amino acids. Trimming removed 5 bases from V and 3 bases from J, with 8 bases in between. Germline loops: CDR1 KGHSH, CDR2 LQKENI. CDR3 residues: CASSIASYEQYF. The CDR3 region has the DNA TGTGCCAGCTCAATAGCGAGCTACGAGCAGTACTTC.

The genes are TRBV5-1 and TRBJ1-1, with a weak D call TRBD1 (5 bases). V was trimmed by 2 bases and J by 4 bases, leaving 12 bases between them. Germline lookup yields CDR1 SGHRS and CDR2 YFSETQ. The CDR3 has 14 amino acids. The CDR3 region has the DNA TGCGCCAGCAGCTTTCAGGGTCCGGGCACTGAAGCTTTCTTT. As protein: CASSFQGPGTEAFF.

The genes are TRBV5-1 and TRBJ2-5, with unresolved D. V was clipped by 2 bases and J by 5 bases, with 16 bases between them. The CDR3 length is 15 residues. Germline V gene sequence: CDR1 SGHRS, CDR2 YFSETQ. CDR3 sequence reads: CASSFSPSPGETQYF. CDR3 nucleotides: TGCGCCAGCAGCTTCTCCCCCAGTCCCGGGGAGACCCAGTACTTC.

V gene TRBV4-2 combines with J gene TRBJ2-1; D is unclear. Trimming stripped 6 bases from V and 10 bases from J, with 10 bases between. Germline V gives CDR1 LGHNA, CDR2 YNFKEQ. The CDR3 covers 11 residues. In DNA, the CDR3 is TGTGCCAGCAGTGATCGATCCGAGCAGTTCTTC. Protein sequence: CASSDRSEQFF.

CDR3 in DNA: TGTGCCAGCTCATTGGACAGAACCTACGAGCAGTACTTC. Amino acids: CASSLDRTYEQYF. This rearrangement joins TRBV18 to TRBJ2-7; possible D gene TRBD1, 6 bases. Germline lookup yields CDR1 KGHSH and CDR2 LQKENI. This CDR3 has 13 amino acids. The ends were cut back, 5 bases at V and 2 bases at J, with 10 bases in the middle.

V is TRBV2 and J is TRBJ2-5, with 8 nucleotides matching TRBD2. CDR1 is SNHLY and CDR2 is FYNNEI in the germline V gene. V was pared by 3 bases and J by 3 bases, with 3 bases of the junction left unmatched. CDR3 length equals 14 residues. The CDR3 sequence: CASSERTSKETQYF. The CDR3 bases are TGTGCCAGCAGTGAGCGGACTAGCAAAGAGACCCAGTACTTC.

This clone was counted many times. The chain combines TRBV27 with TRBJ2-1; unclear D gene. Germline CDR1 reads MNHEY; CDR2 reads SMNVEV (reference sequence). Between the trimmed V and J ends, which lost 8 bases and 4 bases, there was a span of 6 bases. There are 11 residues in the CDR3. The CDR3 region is CASSDYNEQFF. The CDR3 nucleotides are TGTGCCAGCTCCGATTACAATGAGCAGTTCTTC.

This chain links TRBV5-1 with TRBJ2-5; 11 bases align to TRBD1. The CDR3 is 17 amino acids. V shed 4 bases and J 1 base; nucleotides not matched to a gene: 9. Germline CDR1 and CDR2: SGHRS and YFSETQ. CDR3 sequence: CASSPPGQGAAQETQYF. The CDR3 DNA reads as TGCGCCAGCAGCCCCCCAGGACAGGGGGCGGCCCAAGAGACCCAGTACTTC.

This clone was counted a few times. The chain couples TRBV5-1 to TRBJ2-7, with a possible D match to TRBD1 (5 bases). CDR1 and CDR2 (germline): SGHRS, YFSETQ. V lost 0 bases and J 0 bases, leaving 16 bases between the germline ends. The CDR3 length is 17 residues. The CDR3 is CASSLDLPGHRSYEQYF. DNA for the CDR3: TGCGCCAGCAGCTTGGATCTTCCCGGACACCGCTCCTACGAGCAGTACTTC. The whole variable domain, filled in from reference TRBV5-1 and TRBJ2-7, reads KAGVTQTPRYLIKTRGQQVTLSCSPISGHRSVSWYQQTPGQGLQFLFEYFSETQRNKGNFPGRFSGRQFSNSRSEMNVSTLELGDSALYLCASSLDLPGHRSYEQYFGPGTRLTVT.

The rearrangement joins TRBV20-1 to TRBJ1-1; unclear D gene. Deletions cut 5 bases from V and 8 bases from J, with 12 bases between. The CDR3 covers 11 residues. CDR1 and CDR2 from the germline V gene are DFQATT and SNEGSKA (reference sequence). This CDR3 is CSALVSGEAFF. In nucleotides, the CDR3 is TGCAGTGCTCTTGTGAGCGGAGAAGCTTTCTTT.

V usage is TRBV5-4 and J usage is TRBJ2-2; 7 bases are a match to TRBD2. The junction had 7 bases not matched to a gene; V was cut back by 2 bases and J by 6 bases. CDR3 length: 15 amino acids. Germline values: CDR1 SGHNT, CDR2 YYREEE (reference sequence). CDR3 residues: CASSFAGVMAGELFF. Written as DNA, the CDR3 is TGTGCCAGCAGCTTTGCGGGAGTTATGGCCGGGGAGCTGTTTTTT.